A single sample gave rise to the 10 T cell receptor beta chains below, sequenced in a study of cytomegalovirus exposure and HLA in healthy donors. PCR amplification relied on 60 Vbeta primers (plus 13 Jbeta primers). Profiling relied on immunoSEQ multiplex PCR, and the TCRdb table lists in-frame clones only, not all of them. The sample has under 150,000 clones, roughly 80% seen once; the top ten hold approximately 1.1%. The source material was PBMCs. All receptors come from a boy between 10 and 17 years old in good health and CMV-seronegative.

This clone was observed once. The CDR3 is CASSERGNYGYTF. The CDR3 bases are TGTGCCAGCAGTGAACGGGGTAACTATGGCTACACCTTC. The chain couples TRBV6-1 to TRBJ1-2; D gene unclear. V lost 2 bases and J 1 base, leaving 5 bases between the germline ends. This CDR3 is built from 13 residues. Germline-derived CDR1 and CDR2 are MNHNS and SASEGT.

The chain couples TRBV30 to TRBJ1-3, with a tentative D call TRBD1 (6 bases). With 3 bases removed from V and 0 bases from J, the gap between germline ends came to 12 bases. This CDR3 region has 15 residues. Germline CDR1 GTSNPN, CDR2 SVGIG (reference sequence). The CDR3: CAWRAWTDSGNTIYF. CDR3 nucleotides: TGTGCCTGGAGGGCATGGACAGACTCTGGAAACACCATATATTTT.

A single count supports this clone. The chain recombines TRBV6-5 with TRBJ2-3; perhaps TRBD1 as D (6 bases). V shed 6 bases and J shed 2 bases, with 12 bases lying between them. There are 14 residues in the CDR3. CDR1 is MNHEY and CDR2 is SVGAGI in the germline V gene. The CDR3 region has the DNA TGTGCCAGCAGGGGCCAGGGGATCACAGATACGCAGTATTTT. Amino acid sequence: CASRGQGITDTQYF.

This rearrangement joins TRBV10-3 to TRBJ1-1; D is unclear. The CDR3 runs 13 residues. With 0 bases removed from V and 4 bases from J, the gap between germline ends came to 6 bases. Germline values: CDR1 ENHRY, CDR2 SYGVKD. The CDR3 reads CAISESRGTEAFF. The DNA of the CDR3 is TGTGCCATCAGTGAGTCGCGCGGCACTGAAGCTTTCTTT.

The chain couples TRBV5-1 to TRBJ2-3, with 9 bases identical to TRBD1. The ends lost 5 bases at V and 3 bases at J; junction bases unmatched: 7. The length of the CDR3 is 15 residues. The germline gives CDR1 SGHRS, CDR2 YFSETQ. CDR3 nucleotide sequence: TGCGCCAGCAGTACCCGGGACAGGGTTACAGATACGCAGTATTTT. This gives the protein CASSTRDRVTDTQYF.

The chain is built from TRBV7-2 and TRBJ2-3; 9 bases are shared with TRBD2. This CDR3 has 17 residues. J lost 2 bases, V lost 2 bases, and 8 bases had no gene match. CDR1 is SGHTA and CDR2 is FQGNSA in the germline V gene. The CDR3 loop reads CASSLSLAGYSTDTQYF. In nucleotides, the CDR3 is TGTGCCAGCAGCTTATCTCTAGCGGGATACTCCACAGATACGCAGTATTTT.

The gene calls are TRBV21-1 and TRBJ2-3; the table names TRBD2, a call not compared with the DNA. TRBV21-1 is marked as a pseudogene. The CDR3 has 16 residues. As DNA, the CDR3 is TGTGCCAGCAGCATCGGGAGGGCCCCTAGCACAGATACGCAGTATTTT. It is translated as CASSIGRAPSTDTQYF.

The V call is TRBV5-4, the J call TRBJ2-7; tentatively, D is TRBD2 (5 bases). The CDR3 loop spans 15 amino acids. CDR1 and CDR2 (germline): SGHNT, YYREEE (reference sequence). The V end was cut by 4 bases, the J end by 1 base, with 15 bases between. As DNA, the CDR3 is TGTGCCAGCAGCCCGGACTCTGGAAGTTCCTACGAGCAGTACTTC. Protein sequence: CASSPDSGSSYEQYF.

The chain is built from TRBV5-1 and TRBJ1-1; 7 bases fit TRBD1. The CDR3 sequence is 14 residues long. Looked up from germline, CDR1 is SGHRS and CDR2 is YFSETQ. V dropped 4 bases and J dropped 4; count of bases not matched to a gene: 7. CDR3 sequence: CASSLGTASTEAFF. The CDR3 DNA follows: TGCGCCAGCAGCCTAGGGACAGCGAGCACTGAAGCTTTCTTT.

The chain employs TRBV5-1 and TRBJ2-1; no reliable D call. The CDR3 length is 14 residues. V lost 4 bases, J lost 8 bases, and 16 bases lay in between. Per germline, CDR1 SGHRS and CDR2 YFSETQ. The CDR3 DNA follows: TGCGCCAGCAGCCTAAGAGAAGGAGATGATGAGCAGTTCTTC. Its protein product is CASSLREGDDEQFF. Complete variable domain (other parts from reference TRBV5-1 and TRBJ2-1): KAGVTQTPRYLIKTRGQQVTLSCSPISGHRSVSWYQQTPGQGLQFLFEYFSETQRNKGNFPGRFSGRQFSNSRSEMNVSTLELGDSALYLCASSLREGDDEQFFGPGTRLTVL.